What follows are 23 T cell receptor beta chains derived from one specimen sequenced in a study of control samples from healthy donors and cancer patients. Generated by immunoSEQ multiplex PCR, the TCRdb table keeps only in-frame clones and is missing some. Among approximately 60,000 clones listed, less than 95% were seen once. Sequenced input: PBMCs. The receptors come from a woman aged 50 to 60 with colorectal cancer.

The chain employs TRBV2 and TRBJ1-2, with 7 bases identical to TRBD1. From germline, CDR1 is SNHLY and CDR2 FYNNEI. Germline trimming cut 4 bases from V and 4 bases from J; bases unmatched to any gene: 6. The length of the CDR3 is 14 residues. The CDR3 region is CASSGDSPSYGYTF. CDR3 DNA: TGTGCCAGCAGTGGGGACAGCCCTTCCTATGGCTACACCTTC.

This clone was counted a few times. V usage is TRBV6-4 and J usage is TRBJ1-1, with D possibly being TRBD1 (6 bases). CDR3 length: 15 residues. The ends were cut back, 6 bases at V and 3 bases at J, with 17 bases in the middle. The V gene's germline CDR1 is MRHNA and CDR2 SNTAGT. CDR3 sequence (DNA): TGTGCCAGCAGGGGAGAGGGGGGTATGGACACTGAAGCTTTCTTT. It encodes CASRGEGGMDTEAFF.

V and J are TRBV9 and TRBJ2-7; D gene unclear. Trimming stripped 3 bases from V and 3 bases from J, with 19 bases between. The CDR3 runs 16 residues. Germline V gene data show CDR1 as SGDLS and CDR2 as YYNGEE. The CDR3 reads CASSDSLSMARYEQYF. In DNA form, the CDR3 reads TGTGCCAGCAGCGATAGTCTCTCCATGGCCCGCTACGAGCAGTACTTC.

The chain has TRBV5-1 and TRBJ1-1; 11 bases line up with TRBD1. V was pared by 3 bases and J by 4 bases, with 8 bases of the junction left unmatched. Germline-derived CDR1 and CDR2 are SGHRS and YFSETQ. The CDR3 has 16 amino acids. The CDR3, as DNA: TGCGCCAGCAGCTCCCCGGGACAGGGGGTAGGCACTGAAGCTTTCTTT. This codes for CASSSPGQGVGTEAFF.

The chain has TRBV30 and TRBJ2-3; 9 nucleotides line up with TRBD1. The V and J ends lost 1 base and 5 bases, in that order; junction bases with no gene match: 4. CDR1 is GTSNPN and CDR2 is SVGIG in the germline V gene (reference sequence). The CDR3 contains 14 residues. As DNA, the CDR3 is TGTGCCTGGAGTGGACAGGGGGGAGGAGATACGCAGTATTTT. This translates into CAWSGQGGGDTQYF.

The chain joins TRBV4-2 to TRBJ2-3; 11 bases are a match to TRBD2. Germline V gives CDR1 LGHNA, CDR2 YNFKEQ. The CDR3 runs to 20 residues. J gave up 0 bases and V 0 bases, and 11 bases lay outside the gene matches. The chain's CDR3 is CASSQDSGSGRATSTDTQYF. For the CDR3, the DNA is TGTGCCAGCAGCCAAGATTCGGGTAGCGGGAGGGCCACTAGCACAGATACGCAGTATTTT.

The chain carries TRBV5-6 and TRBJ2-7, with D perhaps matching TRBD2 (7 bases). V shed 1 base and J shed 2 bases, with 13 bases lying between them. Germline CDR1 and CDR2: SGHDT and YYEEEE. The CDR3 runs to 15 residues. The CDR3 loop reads CASSLRGGLTYEQYF. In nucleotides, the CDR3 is TGTGCCAGCAGCTTGAGGGGGGGCCTAACCTACGAGCAGTACTTC.

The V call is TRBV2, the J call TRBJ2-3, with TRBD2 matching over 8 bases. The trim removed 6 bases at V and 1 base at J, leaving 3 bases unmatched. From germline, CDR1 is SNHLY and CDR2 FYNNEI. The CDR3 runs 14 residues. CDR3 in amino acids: CASRGAGGTDTQYF. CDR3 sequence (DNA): TGTGCCAGCAGGGGAGCGGGAGGCACAGATACGCAGTATTTT.

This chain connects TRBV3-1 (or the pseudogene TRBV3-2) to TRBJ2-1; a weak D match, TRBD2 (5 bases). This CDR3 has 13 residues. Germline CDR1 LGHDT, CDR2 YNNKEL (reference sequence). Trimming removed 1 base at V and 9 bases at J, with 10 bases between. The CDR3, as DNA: TGTGCCAGCAGCCAAGGCGGGCGGACTGAGCAGTTCTTC. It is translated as CASSQGGRTEQFF.

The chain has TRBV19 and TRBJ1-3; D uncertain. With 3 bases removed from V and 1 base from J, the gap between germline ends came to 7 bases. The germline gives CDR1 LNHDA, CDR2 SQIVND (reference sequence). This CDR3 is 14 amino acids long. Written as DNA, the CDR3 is TGTGCCAGTAGTATCCAGTATTCTGGAAACACCATATATTTT. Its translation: CASSIQYSGNTIYF.

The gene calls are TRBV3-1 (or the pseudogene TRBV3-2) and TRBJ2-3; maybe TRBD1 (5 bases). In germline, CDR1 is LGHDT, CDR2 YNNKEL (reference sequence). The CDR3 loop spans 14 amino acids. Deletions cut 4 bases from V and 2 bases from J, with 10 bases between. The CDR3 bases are TGTGCCAGCAGCCGAGACAGACTCACAGATACGCAGTATTTT. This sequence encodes CASSRDRLTDTQYF.

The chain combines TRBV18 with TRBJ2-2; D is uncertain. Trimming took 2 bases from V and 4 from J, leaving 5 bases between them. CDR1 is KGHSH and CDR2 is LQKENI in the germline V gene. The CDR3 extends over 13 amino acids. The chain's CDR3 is CASSPDVTGELFF. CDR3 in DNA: TGTGCCAGCTCACCAGACGTCACCGGGGAGCTGTTTTTT.

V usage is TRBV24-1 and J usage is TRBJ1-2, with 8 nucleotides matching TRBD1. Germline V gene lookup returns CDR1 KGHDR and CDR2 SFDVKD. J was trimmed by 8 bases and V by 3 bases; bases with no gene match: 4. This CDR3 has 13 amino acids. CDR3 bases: TGTGCCACCAGTGATCCGACAGGGGCCGGCTACACCTTC. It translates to CATSDPTGAGYTF.

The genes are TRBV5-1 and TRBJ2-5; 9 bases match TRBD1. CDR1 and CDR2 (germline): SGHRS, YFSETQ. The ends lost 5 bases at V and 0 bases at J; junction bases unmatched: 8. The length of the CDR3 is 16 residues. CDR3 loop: CASRLGTGSYQETQYF. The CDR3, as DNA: TGCGCCAGCAGACTTGGGACAGGGTCGTACCAAGAGACCCAGTACTTC.

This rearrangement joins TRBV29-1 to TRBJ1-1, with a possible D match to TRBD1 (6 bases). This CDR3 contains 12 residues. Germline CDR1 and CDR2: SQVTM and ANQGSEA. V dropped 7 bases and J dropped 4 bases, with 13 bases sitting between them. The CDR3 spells CSATGSGTEAFF. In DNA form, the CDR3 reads TGCAGCGCGACAGGTTCTGGCACTGAAGCTTTCTTT.

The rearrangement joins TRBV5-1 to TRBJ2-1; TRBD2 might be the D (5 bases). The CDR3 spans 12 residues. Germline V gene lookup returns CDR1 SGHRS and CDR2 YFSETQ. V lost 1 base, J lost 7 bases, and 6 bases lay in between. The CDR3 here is CASSLTGNEQFF. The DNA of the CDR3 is TGCGCCAGCAGCTTGACGGGGAATGAGCAGTTCTTC. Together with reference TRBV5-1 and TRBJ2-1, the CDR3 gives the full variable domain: KAGVTQTPRYLIKTRGQQVTLSCSPISGHRSVSWYQQTPGQGLQFLFEYFSETQRNKGNFPGRFSGRQFSNSRSEMNVSTLELGDSALYLCASSLTGNEQFFGPGTRLTVL.

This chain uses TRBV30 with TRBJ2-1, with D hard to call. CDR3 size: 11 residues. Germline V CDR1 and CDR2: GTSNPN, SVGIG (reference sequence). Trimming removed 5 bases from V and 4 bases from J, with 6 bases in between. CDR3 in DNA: TGTGCCTGGGGGTTATACAATGAGCAGTTCTTC. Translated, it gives CAWGLYNEQFF.

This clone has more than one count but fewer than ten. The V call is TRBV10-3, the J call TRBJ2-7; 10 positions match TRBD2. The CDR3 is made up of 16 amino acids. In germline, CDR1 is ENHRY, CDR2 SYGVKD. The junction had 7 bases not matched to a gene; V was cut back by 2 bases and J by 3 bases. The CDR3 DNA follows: TGTGCCATCAGTGAGGGGCTAGCGGGAGTGGGCTACGAGCAGTACTTC. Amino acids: CAISEGLAGVGYEQYF.

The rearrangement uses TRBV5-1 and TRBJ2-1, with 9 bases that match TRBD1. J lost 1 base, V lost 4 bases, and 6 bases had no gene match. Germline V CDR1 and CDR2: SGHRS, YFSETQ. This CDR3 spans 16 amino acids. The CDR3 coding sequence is TGCGCCAGCAGCCCGGGGACAGGGTTGTCCTACAATGAGCAGTTCTTC. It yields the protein CASSPGTGLSYNEQFF.

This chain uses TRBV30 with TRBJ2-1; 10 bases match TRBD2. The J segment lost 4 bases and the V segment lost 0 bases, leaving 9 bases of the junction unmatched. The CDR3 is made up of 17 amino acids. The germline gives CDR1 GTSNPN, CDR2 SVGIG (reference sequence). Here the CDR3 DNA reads TGTGCCTGGAGTGTAATGAGTCCTAGCGGGAGATACAATGAGCAGTTCTTC. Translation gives CAWSVMSPSGRYNEQFF.

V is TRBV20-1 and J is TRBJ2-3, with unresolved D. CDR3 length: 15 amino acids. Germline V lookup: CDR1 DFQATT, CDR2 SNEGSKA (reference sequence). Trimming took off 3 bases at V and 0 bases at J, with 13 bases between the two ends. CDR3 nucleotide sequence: TGCAGTGCTAGTCCCTCCGGCCCTAGCACAGATACGCAGTATTTT. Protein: CSASPSGPSTDTQYF.

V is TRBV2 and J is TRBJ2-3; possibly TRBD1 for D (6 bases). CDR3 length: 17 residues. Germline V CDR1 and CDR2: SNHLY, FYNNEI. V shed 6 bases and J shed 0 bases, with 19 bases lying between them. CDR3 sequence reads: CASSPFPPGVSTDTQYF. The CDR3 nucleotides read TGTGCCAGCAGCCCTTTCCCCCCAGGGGTTAGCACAGATACGCAGTATTTT.

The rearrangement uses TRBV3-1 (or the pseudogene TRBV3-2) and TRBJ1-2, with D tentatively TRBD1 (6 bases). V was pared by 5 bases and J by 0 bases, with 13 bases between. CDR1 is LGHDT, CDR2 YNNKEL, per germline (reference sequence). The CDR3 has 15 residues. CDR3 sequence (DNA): TGTGCCAGCAGCAGCTCCGGGACAACTAACTATGGCTACACCTTC. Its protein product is CASSSSGTTNYGYTF.